This is a list of T cell receptor beta chains from one sample in a study of neoadjuvant anti-PD-1 for oral cavity cancer. Sequencing used immunoSEQ multiplex PCR; TCRdb keeps in-frame clones, though not all of them. Of approximately 10,000 clones in the sample, about 81% were seen once. Sequences were derived from PBMCs, sampled after nivolumab (anti-PD-1) treatment. Every receptor here comes from a person between 40 and 79 years old with oral cavity squamous cell carcinoma. Both conserved end residues are part of each CDR3. The order of the fields is clone size, V gene, D gene, J gene, CDR3 protein, CDR3 DNA. D genes are given only for firm matches. Rows give clone size only sometimes, using once, few, many, or a class for an expanded clone.

clone size: NA; V gene: TRBV5-1; D gene: TRBD2; J gene: TRBJ2-3; CDR3 protein: CASSHGAAGGQDTQYF; CDR3 DNA: TGCGCCAGCAGCCATGGAGCAGCGGGGGGGCAAGATACGCAGTATTTT
clone size: NA; V gene: TRBV2; D gene: TRBD1; J gene: TRBJ2-1; CDR3 protein: CASSETGAIRFF; CDR3 DNA: TGTGCCAGCAGTGAAACAGGGGCTATTCGGTTCTTC
clone size: NA; V gene: TRBV27; D gene: NA; J gene: TRBJ2-7; CDR3 protein: CASSPLTSSYEQYF; CDR3 DNA: TGTGCCAGCAGTCCCCTGACAAGCTCCTACGAGCAGTACTTC
clone size: NA; V gene: TRBV6-1; D gene: NA; J gene: TRBJ1-2; CDR3 protein: CASRREDSSNYGYTF; CDR3 DNA: TGTGCCAGCAGGCGAGAGGACAGCTCTAACTATGGCTACACCTTC
clone size: NA; V gene: TRBV6-5; D gene: NA; J gene: TRBJ1-1; CDR3 protein: CASSYVRTQLATEAFF; CDR3 DNA: TGTGCCAGCAGTTACGTTCGGACCCAGCTCGCCACTGAAGCTTTCTTT
clone size: NA; V gene: TRBV30; D gene: NA; J gene: TRBJ2-7; CDR3 protein: CAWSVGHAYEQYF; CDR3 DNA: TGTGCCTGGAGTGTGGGTCATGCCTACGAGCAGTACTTC
clone size: NA; V gene: TRBV29-1; D gene: NA; J gene: TRBJ1-5; CDR3 protein: CSVLVGDLRSNQPQHF; CDR3 DNA: TGCAGCGTTTTGGTGGGGGACTTACGAAGCAATCAGCCCCAGCATTTT
clone size: NA; V gene: TRBV6-1; D gene: TRBD1; J gene: TRBJ1-2; CDR3 protein: CASTPNPGQGNGYTF; CDR3 DNA: TGTGCCAGCACCCCGAACCCTGGACAGGGGAATGGCTACACCTTC
clone size: NA; V gene: TRBV2; D gene: NA; J gene: TRBJ1-1; CDR3 protein: CASGTQNTEAFF; CDR3 DNA: TGTGCCAGCGGCACTCAAAACACTGAAGCTTTCTTT
clone size: NA; V gene: TRBV10-1; D gene: NA; J gene: TRBJ2-7; CDR3 protein: CASSDGDEQYF; CDR3 DNA: TGCGCCAGCAGTGACGGGGACGAGCAGTACTTC
clone size: NA; V gene: TRBV7-2; D gene: TRBD2; J gene: TRBJ2-1; CDR3 protein: CASSFDGRANEQFF; CDR3 DNA: TGTGCCAGCAGCTTCGACGGGAGGGCCAATGAGCAGTTCTTC
clone size: NA; V gene: TRBV27; D gene: NA; J gene: TRBJ2-5; CDR3 protein: CASIGRDQETQYF; CDR3 DNA: TGTGCCAGCATAGGCAGGGACCAAGAGACCCAGTACTTC
clone size: NA; V gene: TRBV29-1; D gene: NA; J gene: TRBJ1-4; CDR3 protein: CSGRVGEKLFF; CDR3 DNA: TGCAGCGGGAGGGTGGGGGAAAAACTGTTTTTT
clone size: NA; V gene: TRBV7-8; D gene: NA; J gene: TRBJ1-5; CDR3 protein: CASSPRGGTSNQPQHF; CDR3 DNA: TGTGCCAGCAGCCCCCGAGGGGGGACTAGCAATCAGCCCCAGCATTTT
clone size: NA; V gene: TRBV9; D gene: NA; J gene: TRBJ1-3; CDR3 protein: CASSVATEGLSGNTIYF; CDR3 DNA: TGTGCCAGCAGCGTAGCTACCGAGGGATTGTCTGGAAACACCATATATTTT
clone size: NA; V gene: TRBV19; D gene: NA; J gene: TRBJ2-1; CDR3 protein: CASSFKWGHTFF; CDR3 DNA: TGTGCCAGTAGTTTTAAGTGGGGGCACACGTTCTTC
clone size: NA; V gene: TRBV10-2; D gene: NA; J gene: TRBJ1-1; CDR3 protein: CASSAKSFEAFF; CDR3 DNA: TGCGCCAGCAGCGCCAAAAGTTTTGAAGCTTTCTTT
clone size: NA; V gene: TRBV30; D gene: TRBD1; J gene: TRBJ1-5; CDR3 protein: CAWSPRGGANQPQHF; CDR3 DNA: TGTGCCTGGAGTCCCAGGGGGGGTGCGAATCAGCCCCAGCATTTT
clone size: NA; V gene: TRBV6-1; D gene: NA; J gene: TRBJ1-4; CDR3 protein: CASSQGRVEKLFF; CDR3 DNA: TGTGCCAGCAGTCAAGGGAGGGTTGAAAAACTGTTTTTT
clone size: NA; V gene: TRBV5-1; D gene: NA; J gene: TRBJ1-4; CDR3 protein: CASSLGDWDEKLFF; CDR3 DNA: TGCGCCAGCAGCTTGGGAGATTGGGATGAAAAACTGTTTTTT
clone size: few; V gene: TRBV7-7; D gene: TRBD1; J gene: TRBJ2-5; CDR3 protein: CASSSLGTAKETQYF; CDR3 DNA: TGTGCCAGCAGCTCACTTGGGACAGCCAAAGAGACCCAGTACTTC
clone size: once; V gene: TRBV9; D gene: NA; J gene: TRBJ1-6; CDR3 protein: CASTRRGDGNSPLHF; CDR3 DNA: TGTGCCAGCACCCGCCGGGGTGATGGAAATTCACCCCTCCACTTT
clone size: NA; V gene: TRBV5-6; D gene: NA; J gene: TRBJ2-7; CDR3 protein: CASSLAFSYEQYF; CDR3 DNA: TGTGCCAGCAGCTTGGCCTTCTCCTACGAGCAGTACTTC
clone size: NA; V gene: TRBV7-9; D gene: NA; J gene: TRBJ1-5; CDR3 protein: CASTWAGRNQPQHF; CDR3 DNA: TGTGCCAGCACCTGGGCAGGGCGCAATCAGCCCCAGCATTTT
clone size: once; V gene: TRBV5-1; D gene: TRBD1; J gene: TRBJ1-2; CDR3 protein: CASSLEGARGYTF; CDR3 DNA: TGCGCCAGCAGCTTGGAGGGGGCGCGGGGCTACACCTTC
clone size: NA; V gene: TRBV11-2; D gene: NA; J gene: TRBJ1-6; CDR3 protein: CATSVLAGPLHF; CDR3 DNA: TGTGCCACCTCCGTCCTGGCTGGACCCCTCCACTTT
clone size: NA; V gene: TRBV5-8; D gene: TRBD1; J gene: TRBJ1-4; CDR3 protein: CASSQGRQGIEKLFF; CDR3 DNA: TGTGCCAGCAGCCAAGGTCGACAGGGGATCGAAAAACTGTTTTTT
clone size: NA; V gene: TRBV5-4; D gene: NA; J gene: TRBJ1-4; CDR3 protein: CASSLSSAMGEKLFF; CDR3 DNA: TGTGCCAGCAGCTTGTCGTCAGCCATGGGCGAAAAACTGTTTTTT
clone size: NA; V gene: TRBV4-1; D gene: NA; J gene: TRBJ2-2; CDR3 protein: CASSMLGQTGELFF; CDR3 DNA: TGCGCCAGCAGCATGCTAGGACAGACCGGGGAGCTGTTTTTT
clone size: NA; V gene: TRBV5-8; D gene: NA; J gene: TRBJ2-1; CDR3 protein: CASNLNNNEQFF; CDR3 DNA: TGTGCCAGCAACCTCAACAACAATGAGCAGTTCTTC
clone size: NA; V gene: TRBV6-6; D gene: NA; J gene: TRBJ1-3; CDR3 protein: CASSYSWGNGNTIYF; CDR3 DNA: TGTGCCAGCAGTTACTCGTGGGGTAATGGAAACACCATATATTTT
clone size: once; V gene: TRBV7-9; D gene: TRBD1; J gene: TRBJ1-4; CDR3 protein: CASSSTGGNEKLFF; CDR3 DNA: TGTGCCAGCAGCTCGACAGGGGGCAATGAAAAACTGTTTTTT
clone size: medium-sized; V gene: TRBV4-1; D gene: NA; J gene: TRBJ2-4; CDR3 protein: CASSPSARVNIQYF; CDR3 DNA: TGCGCCAGCAGCCCTAGCGCAAGAGTTAACATTCAGTACTTC
clone size: NA; V gene: TRBV6-5; D gene: NA; J gene: TRBJ2-5; CDR3 protein: CASSYTRTSLETQYF; CDR3 DNA: TGTGCCAGCAGTTACACCCGGACGAGCTTAGAGACCCAGTACTTC
clone size: NA; V gene: TRBV14; D gene: TRBD2; J gene: TRBJ2-1; CDR3 protein: CASSPSGGGHNEQFF; CDR3 DNA: TGTGCCAGCAGCCCCTCTGGCGGGGGGCACAATGAGCAGTTCTTC
clone size: few; V gene: TRBV30; D gene: TRBD2; J gene: TRBJ2-5; CDR3 protein: CAWSVEAGVTETQYF; CDR3 DNA: TGTGCCTGGAGTGTTGAAGCGGGAGTTACGGAGACCCAGTACTTC
clone size: NA; V gene: TRBV6-5; D gene: TRBD2; J gene: TRBJ2-5; CDR3 protein: CASVRTSGTRETQYF; CDR3 DNA: TGTGCCAGCGTTCGGACTAGCGGGACTCGAGAGACCCAGTACTTC
clone size: NA; V gene: TRBV15; D gene: TRBD2; J gene: TRBJ2-7; CDR3 protein: CATSRDSRTSGGTYEQYF; CDR3 DNA: TGTGCCACCAGCAGAGACTCGCGGACTAGCGGGGGAACCTACGAGCAGTACTTC
clone size: NA; V gene: TRBV30; D gene: NA; J gene: TRBJ2-7; CDR3 protein: CAWSEQGYEQYF; CDR3 DNA: TGTGCCTGGAGCGAACAGGGATACGAGCAGTACTTC
clone size: NA; V gene: TRBV29-1; D gene: NA; J gene: TRBJ2-4; CDR3 protein: CSAATGKNIQYF; CDR3 DNA: TGCAGCGCAGCTACGGGCAAAAACATTCAGTACTTC
clone size: NA; V gene: TRBV29-1; D gene: TRBD1; J gene: TRBJ2-1; CDR3 protein: CSDTRQGNGNEQFF; CDR3 DNA: TGCAGCGATACTAGACAGGGGAATGGCAATGAGCAGTTCTTC
clone size: NA; V gene: TRBV7-9; D gene: TRBD1; J gene: TRBJ1-1; CDR3 protein: CASSLLGQGNTEAFF; CDR3 DNA: TGTGCCAGCAGCTTATTGGGACAGGGGAACACTGAAGCTTTCTTT